One and the same sample provided the 8 T cell receptor beta chains below, sequenced in a study of blood T cell repertoires in COVID-19. Some clones are missing from TCRdb's copy, which holds only in-frame ones; the method was immunoSEQ multiplex PCR. The sample records fewer than 500,000 clones, 87% being singletons. Sequencing was carried out using PBMCs or T cells enriched from blood (not recorded which). All receptors come from a woman between 18 and 30 years old who had recovered from COVID-19.

The V gene is TRBV29-1, the J gene TRBJ1-2; 7 bases align to TRBD1. Germline V gene sequence: CDR1 SQVTM, CDR2 ANQGSEA. CDR3 size: 14 residues. V dropped 5 bases and J dropped 1; count of bases not matched to a gene: 7. CDR3 nucleotide sequence: TGCAGCGTTACAGGGGCCGGTATTAACTATGGCTACACCTTC. Translated: CSVTGAGINYGYTF.

The chain recombines TRBV27 with TRBJ2-1, with 8 bases matching TRBD1. CDR1 is MNHEY and CDR2 is SMNVEV in the germline V gene (reference sequence). The V and J ends lost 5 bases and 7 bases, in that order; junction bases with no gene match: 7. The CDR3 sequence is 14 residues long. CDR3 residues: CASSQTGAWNEQFF. The CDR3 region has the DNA TGTGCCAGCAGTCAGACAGGGGCGTGGAATGAGCAGTTCTTC.

This rearrangement joins TRBV2 to TRBJ1-5; D unclear. The CDR3 loop spans 13 amino acids. V shed 6 bases and J shed 2 bases, with 8 bases lying between them. Germline V CDR1 and CDR2: SNHLY, FYNNEI. The CDR3 coding sequence is TGTGCCAGCAGGAAAGAGGGCAATCAGCCCCAGCATTTT. The encoded protein is CASRKEGNQPQHF.

The chain is built from TRBV15 and TRBJ2-7; a weak D match, TRBD1 (6 bases). With 4 bases removed from V and 2 bases from J, the gap between germline ends came to 15 bases. The CDR3 spans 15 residues. CDR1 and CDR2 from the germline V gene are LNHNV and YYDKDF (reference sequence). The CDR3 DNA sequence: TGTGCCACCAGCATTGGACAGCCACCTGCCTACGAGCAGTACTTC. Translation: CATSIGQPPAYEQYF.

V is TRBV19 and J is TRBJ1-2; perhaps TRBD1 as D (6 bases). The CDR3 contains 15 residues. V was trimmed by 6 bases and J by 4 bases, leaving 18 bases between them. The V gene's germline CDR1 is LNHDA and CDR2 SQIVND (reference sequence). The CDR3, as DNA: TGTGCCAGTAGCCTCGCGACAGGATCGGGCTATGGCTACACCTTC. As protein: CASSLATGSGYGYTF.

Notes on this clone: Other DNA sequences in the sample encode the same CDR3. The V call is TRBV5-1, the J call TRBJ1-1; D may be TRBD1 (5 bases). V gave up 4 bases and J gave up 1 base, with 8 bases separating them. The germline V gene encodes CDR1 SGHRS and CDR2 YFSETQ. The CDR3 has 13 amino acids. The CDR3 here is CASSPQGNTEAFF. The CDR3 DNA reads TGCGCCAGCAGCCCCCAGGGGAACACTGAAGCTTTCTTT.

V usage is TRBV7-2 and J usage is TRBJ2-1; 8 bases are shared with TRBD2. This CDR3 has 17 residues. Germline CDR1 reads SGHTA; CDR2 reads FQGNSA. V was pared by 2 bases and J by 0 bases, with 6 bases of the junction left unmatched. The CDR3 DNA reads TGTGCCAGCAGCTTACTAGCGGGCCCGAACTCCTACAATGAGCAGTTCTTC. Its protein product is CASSLLAGPNSYNEQFF.

The chain recombines TRBV5-1 with TRBJ2-5; TRBD1 matches at 7 bases. The J segment lost 1 base and the V segment lost 4 bases, leaving 7 bases of the junction unmatched. This CDR3 has 15 residues. Germline V gene data show CDR1 as SGHRS and CDR2 as YFSETQ. CDR3: CASSAGTDRQETQYF. The CDR3 nucleotides are TGCGCCAGCAGCGCTGGGACAGATCGCCAAGAGACCCAGTACTTC.